One sample yielded the 30 T cell receptor beta chains listed below, sequenced in a study of CD8+CD57+ T cells in acquired aplastic anemia. The template for TCR beta VDJ and CDR3 sequence profiling was genomic DNA. Each CDR3 protein is one row after TCRdb ran MiXCR on the reads. Here the sample spans about 180,000 distinct CDR3 sequences, nearly 65% being singletons. All sequencing subjects had displayed CD8+CD57+ cell expansion on flow cytometry. The material sequenced was sorted CD4+, CD8+, or CD8+CD57+ T cells (not recorded which) from PBMCs. The source of these receptors is a human donor with aplastic anemia.

This clonotype was counted many times. This chain links TRBV7-9 with TRBJ1-2; D gene unclear. V lost 0 bases, J lost 1 base, and 9 bases lay in between. The V gene's germline CDR1 is SEHNR and CDR2 FQNEAQ (reference sequence). CDR3 size: 15 residues. Here the CDR3 reads CASSLASLHNYGYTF. The CDR3 region has the DNA TGTGCCAGCAGCTTAGCCAGTCTTCATAACTATGGCTACACCTTC.

This chain uses TRBV7-2 with TRBJ2-7; 9 nucleotides agree with TRBD1. The CDR3 spans 15 residues. The V gene end was trimmed by 4 bases and the J gene end by 1 base; junction bases not matched to a gene: 5. The germline V gene has CDR1 SGHTA and CDR2 FQGNSA. This CDR3 is CASSWGQGPSYEQYF. The CDR3 bases are TGTGCCAGCAGCTGGGGACAGGGACCTTCCTACGAGCAGTACTTC.

This chain joins TRBV9 and TRBJ1-1; TRBD1 might be the D (5 bases). CDR3 length: 15 amino acids. Germline lookup yields CDR1 SGDLS and CDR2 YYNGEE. The V end was cut by 7 bases, the J end by 1 base, with 17 bases between. The CDR3 reads CASGGRGDPNTEAFF. The DNA for the CDR3 is TGTGCCAGCGGGGGGAGAGGGGATCCGAACACTGAAGCTTTCTTT.

Only a few counts were recorded for this clonotype. V usage is TRBV27 and J usage is TRBJ1-2, with 10 bases identical to TRBD1. Germline assignment: CDR1 MNHEY and CDR2 SMNVEV (reference sequence). The CDR3 totals 14 residues. Trimming cost V 5 bases and J 5 bases; bases outside gene matches: 5. This CDR3 is CASSPAGQGYGYTF. CDR3 in DNA: TGTGCCAGCAGTCCGGCGGGACAGGGGTATGGCTACACCTTC.

The chain combines TRBV9 with TRBJ2-1; D gene uncertain. The CDR3 loop spans 13 amino acids. Trimming removed 2 bases at V and 7 bases at J, with 10 bases between. Germline CDR1 SGDLS, CDR2 YYNGEE. The CDR3 DNA sequence: TGTGCCAGCAGCGTCGGCTGGGCTAATGAGCAGTTCTTC. Translated, it gives CASSVGWANEQFF.

Points on this clonotype: Because the CDR3 is missing its conserved closing phenylalanine or tryptophan, this is likely a read error. The chain combines TRBV6-4 with TRBJ1-5; a weak D match, TRBD1 (5 bases). Germline assignment: CDR1 MRHNA and CDR2 SNTAGT. Trimming stripped 4 bases from V and 7 bases from J, with 23 bases between. The CDR3 consists of 17 residues. In DNA form, the CDR3 reads TGTGCCAGCAGTGCCAGACTCGAGGGGTACAATGAGCAGCCCCAGCATCTT. Protein product: CASSARLEGYNEQPQHL.

This clonotype was recorded many times. The chain combines TRBV2 with TRBJ2-7; possible D gene TRBD1, 5 bases. The V and J ends lost 7 bases and 2 bases respectively, with 6 bases between them. Germline CDR1 reads SNHLY; CDR2 reads FYNNEI. This CDR3 spans 11 amino acids. CDR3 nucleotides: TGTGCCAGCACGGACACCTACGAGCAGTACTTC. Translation: CASTDTYEQYF.

This clonotype was seen at least ten times. This chain links TRBV12-3 or TRBV12-4 with TRBJ2-7, with D possibly being TRBD1 or TRBD2 (5 bases each). The CDR3 covers 12 residues. V shed 3 bases and J shed 6 bases, with 9 bases lying between them. The CDR3, as DNA: TGTGCCAGCAGTTTCTCGGGGACCGAGCAGTACTTC. This sequence encodes CASSFSGTEQYF.

This rearrangement joins TRBV20-1 to TRBJ1-1; TRBD1 agrees at 9 bases. Germline CDR1 and CDR2: DFQATT and SNEGSKA (reference sequence). V lost 1 base and J lost 1; bases outside the gene matches: 1. CDR3 length equals 14 residues. The CDR3: CSARGTGANTEAFF. The CDR3 nucleotides are TGCAGTGCTAGAGGGACAGGGGCGAACACTGAAGCTTTCTTT.

The J gene is TRBJ2-7, the V gene TRBV19; the D gene is possibly TRBD2 (6 bases). This CDR3 is built from 13 residues. V lost 5 bases and J 6 bases, leaving 14 bases between the germline ends. The germline CDR1 and CDR2 sequences are LNHDA and SQIVND (reference sequence). As DNA, the CDR3 is TGTGCCAGTAGTGGGGACTCCCGGGGCGAGCAGTACTTC. It codes for CASSGDSRGEQYF.

The chain has TRBV7-9 and TRBJ2-3; a weak D match, TRBD2 (6 bases). CDR3 length equals 19 residues. Per germline, CDR1 SEHNR and CDR2 FQNEAQ (reference sequence). The V end lost 3 bases, the J end lost 0 bases, and 22 bases lay between the germline ends. CDR3 sequence: CASSFSLGWRDRSTDTQYF. CDR3 nucleotide sequence: TGTGCCAGCAGCTTTAGTTTGGGGTGGAGGGATCGGAGCACAGATACGCAGTATTTT.

This chain links TRBV18 with TRBJ2-3; D is uncertain. The CDR3 is 14 residues long. V shed 6 bases and J shed 1 base, with 11 bases lying between them. Germline CDR1 is KGHSH and CDR2 is LQKENI. CDR3 bases: TGTGCCAGCTCCCCGGCAGTGGGCACAGATACGCAGTATTTT. This gives the protein CASSPAVGTDTQYF. Full variable domain (missing parts from reference TRBV18 and TRBJ2-3): NAGVMQNPRHLVRRRGQEARLRCSPMKGHSHVYWYRQLPEEGLKFMVYLQKENIIDESGMPKERFSAEFPKEGPSILRIQQVVRGDSAAYFCASSPAVGTDTQYFGPGTRLTVL.

The chain recombines TRBV7-9 with TRBJ2-1; 9 nucleotides match TRBD1. Germline V gene data show CDR1 as SEHNR and CDR2 as FQNEAQ (reference sequence). V shed 4 bases, J shed 8 bases, and the junction held 9 bases outside the gene matches. The CDR3 loop spans 15 amino acids. The CDR3 DNA follows: TGTGCCAGCAGCTCCCAGACAGGGGGACTGCATGAGCAGTTCTTC. This encodes CASSSQTGGLHEQFF. The whole variable domain, filled in from reference TRBV7-9 and TRBJ2-1, reads DTGVSQNPRHKITKRGQNVTFRCDPISEHNRLYWYRQTLGQGPEFLTYFQNEAQLEKSRLLSDRFSAERPKGSFSTLEIQRTEQGDSAMYLCASSSQTGGLHEQFFGPGTRLTVL.

This chain links TRBV20-1 with TRBJ2-3, with 14 bases aligning to TRBD2. From germline, CDR1 is DFQATT and CDR2 SNEGSKA (reference sequence). The CDR3 spans 16 residues. J was trimmed by 3 bases and V by 5 bases; bases with no gene match: 7. This CDR3 reads CSAPPGLAGGTDTQYF. DNA for the CDR3: TGCAGTGCTCCCCCCGGACTAGCGGGGGGTACAGATACGCAGTATTTT.

The chain uses TRBV20-1 and TRBJ2-2; D ambiguous. Germline lookup yields CDR1 DFQATT and CDR2 SNEGSKA (reference sequence). The CDR3 runs 13 residues. Trimming stripped 5 bases from V and 1 base from J, with 8 bases between. CDR3 sequence reads: CSADTGNTGELFF. The CDR3 DNA is TGCAGTGCTGACACGGGGAACACCGGGGAGCTGTTTTTT.

The chain uses TRBV24-1 and TRBJ1-2; D remains ambiguous. Trimming took off 4 bases at V and 5 bases at J, with 19 bases between the two ends. The length of the CDR3 is 16 residues. CDR1 and CDR2 (germline): KGHDR, SFDVKD. CDR3 DNA sequence: TGTGCCACCAGTGACACTAGAACGGACGGTGTATATGGCTACACCTTC. It translates to CATSDTRTDGVYGYTF.

In this sample, this clonotype turned up many times. The chain has TRBV12-3 or TRBV12-4 and TRBJ2-3; D is possibly TRBD1 or TRBD2 (5 bases each). This CDR3 contains 15 residues. Trimming stripped 8 bases from V and 2 bases from J, with 17 bases between. The DNA for the CDR3 is TGTGCCAGCTACGCCGGGACCAAGAACACAGATACGCAGTATTTT. Translating gives CASYAGTKNTDTQYF.

The chain uses TRBV19 and TRBJ1-5, with TRBD1 matching over 8 bases. The ends lost 4 bases at V and 5 bases at J; junction bases unmatched: 7. The V gene's germline CDR1 is LNHDA and CDR2 SQIVND (reference sequence). CDR3 length equals 15 residues. CDR3 loop: CASSNGQGWYQPQHF. The CDR3 DNA follows: TGTGCCAGTAGTAACGGACAGGGATGGTATCAGCCCCAGCATTTT.

This clonotype has at least ten counts. The rearrangement links TRBV19 to TRBJ1-2; weak D call: TRBD1 (5 bases). Germline loops: CDR1 LNHDA, CDR2 SQIVND (reference sequence). This CDR3 comprises 13 residues. V gave up 0 bases and J gave up 6 bases, with 8 bases separating them. The chain's CDR3 is CASSIDGGNGYTF. The CDR3 nucleotides are TGTGCCAGTAGTATAGATGGGGGGAATGGCTACACCTTC.

About this clonotype itself: A much larger clone lies one base from this, so it may be a read error. V is TRBV19 and J is TRBJ2-1; 8 nucleotides align to TRBD2. Germline V gene sequence: CDR1 LNHDA, CDR2 SQIVND (reference sequence). The CDR3 consists of 14 residues. CDR3 bases: TGTGCCAGTAGTCCCGGGAGCGGGGGAGGGGAGCAGTCCTTC. Translated: CASSPGSGGGEQSF.

This chain joins TRBV7-8 and TRBJ2-7; 13 bases align to TRBD2. Trimming cost V 2 bases and J 2 bases; bases outside gene matches: 0. CDR1 and CDR2 (germline): SGHVS, FQNEAQ. This CDR3 has 15 residues. The chain's CDR3 is CASSLTSGGAYEQYF. In DNA form, the CDR3 reads TGTGCCAGCAGCTTAACTAGCGGGGGGGCCTACGAGCAGTACTTC.

This clonotype was counted only a few times. This chain links TRBV27 with TRBJ1-2; 11 nucleotides agree with TRBD1. The germline gives CDR1 MNHEY, CDR2 SMNVEV (reference sequence). The CDR3 spans 18 residues. J was trimmed by 4 bases and V by 2 bases; bases with no gene match: 12. DNA of the CDR3: TGTGCCAGCAGTTTACTGGGACAGGGGGTAGGTGTTAGCTATGGCTACACCTTC. As protein: CASSLLGQGVGVSYGYTF.

This clonotype turned up a few times. This sequence joins TRBV19 and TRBJ2-3; 7 positions agree with TRBD2. Germline CDR1 reads LNHDA; CDR2 reads SQIVND (reference sequence). V was pared by 3 bases and J by 4 bases, with 4 bases of the junction left unmatched. The CDR3 has 14 residues. The CDR3 bases are TGTGCCAGTAGTATGTCGGGGGGACCAGATACGCAGTATTTT. Translating gives CASSMSGGPDTQYF.

This rearrangement joins TRBV10-2 to TRBJ2-5; D perhaps matches TRBD2 (6 bases). Between the trimmed V and J ends, which lost 2 bases and 4 bases, there was a span of 11 bases. The CDR3 loop spans 14 amino acids. Germline CDR1 reads WSHSY; CDR2 reads SAAADI. The CDR3 DNA reads as TGCGCCAGCAGTGAGGAACTAGCTACAGAGACCCAGTACTTC. Protein sequence: CASSEELATETQYF.

The chain joins TRBV15 to TRBJ1-4, with D perhaps matching TRBD1 (6 bases). The CDR3 totals 16 residues. From germline, CDR1 is LNHNV and CDR2 YYDKDF (reference sequence). V was clipped by 0 bases and J by 7 bases, with 15 bases between them. DNA for the CDR3: TGTGCCACCAGCAGAGAGTCTAGCGGGGGGCGTGAAAAACTGTTTTTT. It translates to CATSRESSGGREKLFF.

The chain has TRBV7-6 and TRBJ2-3; tentative D call: TRBD1 (6 bases). Trimming shortened V by 0 bases and J by 6 bases, and 10 bases separated the two germline ends. The length of the CDR3 is 14 residues. Germline assignment: CDR1 SGHVS and CDR2 FNYEAQ. Here the CDR3 reads CASSLATGGDTQYF. CDR3 DNA sequence: TGTGCCAGCAGCTTAGCGACAGGTGGGGATACGCAGTATTTT.

The J gene is TRBJ1-2, the V gene TRBV9, with D possibly matching TRBD1 (5 bases). CDR1 SGDLS and CDR2 YYNGEE come from the germline V gene. Trimming removed 4 bases at V and 8 bases at J, with 12 bases between. The CDR3 runs 12 residues. CDR3 in DNA: TGTGCCAGCAGCTTGTATCGGGGGGGCTACACCTTC. Encoded protein: CASSLYRGGYTF.

V and J are TRBV5-1 and TRBJ1-1; D gene ambiguous. Trimming stripped 4 bases from V and 3 bases from J, with 16 bases between. The CDR3 has 15 residues. The germline CDR1 and CDR2 sequences are SGHRS and YFSETQ. CDR3 in DNA: TGCGCCAGCAGCCAAGATCTGGCGGCTTACACTGAAGCTTTCTTT. Its translation is CASSQDLAAYTEAFF.

The table lists this clonotype with a few counts. The chain combines TRBV6-1 with TRBJ1-6; no clear D gene. Germline lookup yields CDR1 MNHNS and CDR2 SASEGT. The V end was cut by 0 bases, the J end by 7 bases, with 7 bases between. This CDR3 has 14 residues. This CDR3 is CASSEAFDNSPLHF. CDR3 DNA sequence: TGTGCCAGCAGTGAAGCTTTCGACAATTCACCCCTCCACTTT.

This rearrangement joins TRBV12-3 or TRBV12-4 to TRBJ2-3, with TRBD2 matching 10 bases. The CDR3 runs 17 residues. V lost 4 bases to trimming and J lost 5 bases; unmatched junction nucleotides: 12. CDR3 amino acids: CASSYSLTSGNQDTQYF. The CDR3 DNA sequence: TGTGCCAGCAGTTACTCGCTTACTAGCGGGAATCAAGATACGCAGTATTTT.